These T cell receptor beta chains were read from a single sample in a study of relationships among human T cell subsets. MiXCR, run by TCRdb on the multiplex PCR reads, gives a single entry per CDR3 protein. The sample carries fewer than 16,000 distinct CDR3 sequences, approximately 56% recorded once. What was sequenced was total T cells sorted from blood. Source of these receptors: a man aged 40-49 years in good health. CDR3s include the opening cysteine and the closing phenylalanine or tryptophan. Fields, in order: J gene, V gene, CDR3 protein.

TRBJ2-1,TRBV19,CASSNPPSGRPLYNEQFF
TRBJ2-1,TRBV7-6,CASSLGQGSSNEQFF
TRBJ2-3,TRBV4-1,CASGSTDTQYF
TRBJ2-3,TRBV10-3,CAISEAGNTQYF
TRBJ1-1,TRBV4-2,CASSSPGEGMNTEAFF
TRBJ2-7,TRBV2,CASASGPPWSYEQYF
TRBJ1-5,TRBV2,CASSEALVRSNQPQHF
TRBJ2-1,TRBV29-1,CSGSPGSGSNEQFF
TRBJ2-7,TRBV11-2,CASSLEVLAAEQYF
TRBJ1-1,TRBV20-1,CSAGQRNTEAFF
TRBJ2-7,TRBV18,CASSPMVSYEQYF
TRBJ2-5,TRBV11-2,CASSPTNLRGETQYF
TRBJ1-2,TRBV28,CASRTTGGAKGYTF
TRBJ1-5,TRBV28,CASSFSSLPQHF
TRBJ2-3,TRBV23-1,CASSQSPPLAGGTPPRTDTQYF
TRBJ2-1,TRBV10-2,CASRNSGGNYNEQFF
TRBJ2-7,TRBV12-3/TRBV12-4,CASSDAYEQYF
TRBJ1-1,TRBV30,CAWSVGQVMNTEAFF
TRBJ1-1,TRBV20-1,CSARDRGSYSGSNTEAFF
TRBJ2-1,TRBV30,CAGVFEEQFF
TRBJ2-3,TRBV6-6,CASSSVLAGGTDTQYF
TRBJ2-5,TRBV11-2,CASSLVGNGATQYF
TRBJ2-1,TRBV27,CASNSMGSGSINEQFF
TRBJ2-3,TRBV11-2,CASSARQGLDTQYF
TRBJ1-2,TRBV12-3/TRBV12-4,CASSAQDRNYGYTF
TRBJ2-7,TRBV4-1,CASSHPPRGQGFLNEQYF
TRBJ1-4,TRBV12-3/TRBV12-4,CASSYAQLNEKLFF
TRBJ1-5,TRBV28,CASSRGAYNQPQHF
TRBJ2-1,TRBV20-1,CSVRTINEQFF
TRBJ2-7,TRBV7-8,CASSPWRVGFGGTYEQYF
TRBJ2-7,TRBV11-2,CASSLVAQGAYEQYF
TRBJ2-3,TRBV20-1,CSAFNRGRGEDTQYF
TRBJ2-5,TRBV2,CASRGGYEAQYF
TRBJ2-7,TRBV5-1,CASRQGSYTSYEQYF
TRBJ1-1,TRBV12-3/TRBV12-4,CASSLRLGATGRMNTEAFF
TRBJ2-7,TRBV7-8,CASSLEREGPRTYEQYF
TRBJ2-3,TRBV29-1,CSAEGTGGGTDTQYF
TRBJ2-7,TRBV5-1,CASSPRPGGEQYF
TRBJ2-7,TRBV12-3/TRBV12-4,CASSSWDPISEQYF
TRBJ2-3,TRBV5-1,CASTRGQDFGDTQYF
TRBJ2-3,TRBV5-1,CASSERGPSGGSTDTQYF
TRBJ2-1,TRBV20-1,CSVVSGTAYNEQFF
TRBJ1-5,TRBV2,CASSRQGGQPQHF
TRBJ2-7,TRBV11-2,CASSLVGGYEQYF
TRBJ2-5,TRBV6-6,CASSYPLSGRETQYF
TRBJ2-4,TRBV28,CASSLKERGGGNIQYF
TRBJ2-7,TRBV28,CASSFPGFYEQYF
TRBJ2-3,TRBV29-1,CSVGGTAGADTQYF
TRBJ2-5,TRBV5-1,CASSPGIGGVETQYF
TRBJ1-4,TRBV28,CASSSDSRREKLFF
TRBJ2-5,TRBV6-6,CASSYDGQSTPKQETQYF
TRBJ2-3,TRBV10-2,CASIPGLEIPDTQYF
TRBJ2-3,TRBV7-9,CASSLVNSPTTQYF
TRBJ2-3,TRBV20-1,CSASLDTQYF
TRBJ1-1,TRBV7-9,CASSLGQAFTEAFF
TRBJ2-4,TRBV30,CAWSVGTSKNIQYF
TRBJ2-5,TRBV28,CASINGLAGVKETQYF
TRBJ1-1,TRBV6-6,CASSRQGVTEAFF
TRBJ1-5,TRBV20-1,CSARASTGRGNQPQHF